These T cell receptor beta chains were read from a single sample in a study of cytomegalovirus exposure and HLA in healthy donors. The repertoire was sequenced with immunoSEQ multiplex PCR; TCRdb's copy has only in-frame clones and lacks some. The sample contains about 88,000 clones, approximately 90% of which appear only once. The sequencing input was PBMCs. Every receptor here comes from a man between 18 and 29 years old in good health and CMV-seronegative. CDR3s include the opening cysteine and the closing phenylalanine or tryptophan. D genes are given only for firm matches. Only part of the rows carry a size: once, few, many, or a class if the clone is expanded.

d_call	j_call	v_call	clone_size	cdr3_nt	cdr3_aa
NA	TRBJ1-4	TRBV30	NA	TGTGCCTGGAGTGCTTTCTGGAGATCTAATGAAAAACTGTTTTTT	CAWSAFWRSNEKLFF
NA	TRBJ2-1	TRBV2	NA	TGTGCCTTCCTACCGACCGGGAGTCCCTACAATGAGCAGTTCTTC	CAFLPTGSPYNEQFF
NA	TRBJ1-4	TRBV19	once	TGTGCCAGTAGTCCGGGCCGATCCGGGGGTTTGGAAAAACTGTTTTTT	CASSPGRSGGLEKLFF
NA	TRBJ2-7	TRBV25-1	NA	TGTGCCAGCAGCGAACCGGGACTTGCCTACGAGCAGTACTTC	CASSEPGLAYEQYF
TRBD1	TRBJ2-7	TRBV4-2	NA	TGTGCCAGCAGCCAAGATAGGGACAGGTCGAGACCCTACGAGCAGTACTTC	CASSQDRDRSRPYEQYF
NA	TRBJ2-7	TRBV28	NA	TGTGCCAGCAGTTTACTTTTCGGACAGAAAGTTTCCTACGAGCAGTACTTC	CASSLLFGQKVSYEQYF
TRBD2	TRBJ2-3	TRBV23-1	once	TGCGCCAGCAGTCTACCCGGGAGGGGGGGCACAGATACGCAGTATTTT	CASSLPGRGGTDTQYF
NA	TRBJ1-3	TRBV6-5	NA	TGTGCCAGCAGTTACACTGCCTCTGGAAACACCATATATTTT	CASSYTASGNTIYF
TRBD1	TRBJ2-7	TRBV27	NA	TGTGCCAGCAGTCTTTACCGGGGACAGGTTCGGCATTTAATCTCCGAGCAGTACTTC	CASSLYRGQVRHLISEQYF
TRBD2	TRBJ2-7	TRBV29-1	NA	TGCAGCGTCGAGCGGGAGCGTGGCTACGAGCAGTACTTC	CSVERERGYEQYF
TRBD2	TRBJ2-2	TRBV7-2	NA	TGTGCCAGCAGCTTAGTAGGACTAGCGGTCCTGAACACCGGGGAGCTGTTTTTT	CASSLVGLAVLNTGELFF
NA	TRBJ2-3	TRBV6-4	NA	TGTGCCAGCAGTGAAGGGGTCGGAACAGATACGCAGTATTTT	CASSEGVGTDTQYF
NA	TRBJ1-2	TRBV6-1	NA	TGTGCCAGCAGTGAGAGTTATGGCTACACCTTC	CASSESYGYTF
TRBD1	TRBJ2-7	TRBV7-6	NA	TGTGCCAGTGGGGACAGGGCCTACGAGCAGTACTTC	CASGDRAYEQYF
TRBD1	TRBJ1-1	TRBV4-3	NA	TGCGCCAGCAGCCAAGCGCCGGGACAGGGGCGAAACACTGAAGCTTTCTTT	CASSQAPGQGRNTEAFF
NA	TRBJ2-5	TRBV7-9	NA	TGTGCCAGCAGCCCAGGTTTGGAGACCCAGTACTTC	CASSPGLETQYF
NA	TRBJ2-1	TRBV5-6	NA	TGTGCCAGCAGCTTAAGACCCCACAGCTCCTACAATGAGCAGTTCTTC	CASSLRPHSSYNEQFF